This T cell receptor (beta chain) was sequenced in a study of T cells in localized non-small cell lung cancer. Germline CDR1 reads SGHTA; CDR2 reads FQGNSA. Trimming pared 0 bases from V and 7 bases from J, leaving 10 bases between. This CDR3 contains 15 residues. Profiling relied on immunoSEQ multiplex PCR, and the TCRdb table lists in-frame clones only, not all of them. The table includes 55,000 or so clones, about three quarters detected once. Sample: PBMCs, taken before any cancer treatment. The J gene is TRBJ1-6, the V gene TRBV7-2; no clear D gene. This clonotype was obtained from a woman between 35 and 70 years old with stage II lung adenocarcinoma. The CDR3 protein is CASSLARLGNSPLHF. The CDR3, as DNA: TGTGCCAGCAGCTTAGCAAGACTCGGGAATTCACCCCTCCACTTT.